The entry that follows covers one T cell receptor (beta chain) sequence. Assay: immunoSEQ multiplex PCR; the TCRdb copy retains only in-frame clones and omits some. The top ten clones hold approximately 3% of a sample with around 100,000 clones, around nine tenths of them seen once. The record originates from a study of T cell responses to AZD1222 COVID-19 vaccine. Germline V gene data show CDR1 as SGHTA and CDR2 as FQGNSA. The CDR3 extends over 13 amino acids. The V end lost 2 bases, the J end lost 6 bases, and 9 bases lay between the germline ends. This rearrangement joins TRBV7-2 to TRBJ2-3, with unresolved D. The clonotype originates from an adult in good health. The sequences come from peripheral blood, collected on day 0 of AZD1222 vaccination. The CDR3 reads CASSLNYRDTQYF. The DNA of the CDR3 is TGTGCCAGCAGCTTAAATTACCGCGATACGCAGTATTTT.